The sequence of this T cell receptor beta chain was determined in a study of OX40 agonist ivuxolimab in advanced cancers. Turning to the study itself: Cohort: around 86% men, mean age approximately 60, aged about 20 to 90.

Repertoires were generated with immunoSEQ multiplex PCR, while TCRdb's copy carries only in-frame clones and drops some. This table holds 50,000 or so clones, just under 95% found once. The V end lost 1 base, the J end lost 5 bases, and 16 bases lay between the germline ends. The CDR3 covers 15 residues. Germline V gene sequence: CDR1 SGHDT, CDR2 YYEEEE. J is TRBJ2-7 and V is TRBV5-6; maybe TRBD1 (6 bases). The sequences come from CD4+ or CD8+ T cells sorted from blood, collected in a trial of the OX40 agonist ivuxolimab. The receptor comes from an adult with an advanced solid tumor such as melanoma, head and neck, liver or kidney cancer. This chain's CDR3 is CASSLISRGWNEQYF. The CDR3 DNA follows: TGTGCCAGCAGCTTGATCTCCAGGGGTTGGAACGAGCAGTACTTC.